This entry lists 24 T cell receptor beta chains sequenced from one sample in a study of Graves' ophthalmopathy and Graves' hyperthyroidism. The authors amplified TCR beta CDR3 regions from RNA transcripts. RT-PCR with HTBI primers came first, then second-round multiplex PCR. Each CDR3 protein is one row after TCRdb ran MiXCR on the multiplex PCR reads. The sample includes fewer than 650,000 distinct CDR3 sequences, about 20% seen only once; the top ten take more than 5.5%. The sequenced sample was peripheral blood. All receptors derive from a woman aged 18-29 years with stable Graves' hyperthyroidism. Some clones in this sample may be carry-over from other donors' samples.

This clonotype was seen a handful of times. CDR3 loop: CSVEATVAGETQYF. The CDR3 DNA is TGCAGCGTTGAAGCTACGGTAGCGGGAGAGACCCAGTACTTC. The genes are TRBV29-1 and TRBJ2-5; 7 bases are a match to TRBD2. This CDR3 contains 14 residues. J lost 4 bases, V lost 1 base, and 6 bases had no gene match. Germline CDR1 and CDR2: SQVTM and ANQGSEA.

This clonotype was seen at least ten times. The rearrangement joins TRBV5-1 to TRBJ2-7; no definite D call. V was cut by 5 bases and J by 4 bases, with 22 bases left in between. The V gene's germline CDR1 is SGHRS and CDR2 YFSETQ. The CDR3 is 16 amino acids. The CDR3 region has the DNA TGCGCCAGCAGAAATGGACGGTCAGTCAGCACTTACGAGCAGTACTTC. Its protein product is CASRNGRSVSTYEQYF.

This clonotype was found many times. The chain is built from TRBV20-1 and TRBJ1-2, with 10 bases fitting TRBD1. V dropped 3 bases and J dropped 7; count of bases not matched to a gene: 2. This CDR3 contains 12 residues. The germline V gene has CDR1 DFQATT and CDR2 SNEGSKA (reference sequence). CDR3 protein: CSASRDRGGYTF. The CDR3 nucleotides are TGCAGTGCTAGCCGGGACAGGGGTGGCTACACCTTC.

This clonotype was recorded at least ten times. The rearrangement links TRBV6-1 to TRBJ2-6; D is possibly TRBD1 (5 bases). Germline CDR1 is MNHNS and CDR2 is SASEGT. V lost 5 bases and J 2 bases, leaving 10 bases between the germline ends. The CDR3 is 15 amino acids. DNA for the CDR3: TGTGCCAGCAGTCTAGGGGAAACTGGGGCCAACGTCCTGACTTTC. Translating gives CASSLGETGANVLTF.

This clonotype was detected ten times or more. The rearrangement uses TRBV12-3 or TRBV12-4 and TRBJ2-7, with 8 bases matching TRBD1. This CDR3 is 15 amino acids long. V lost 6 bases, J lost 2 bases, and 9 bases stayed unmatched. CDR3 DNA sequence: TGTGCCAGCAGGGAGGGACAGGCAACCACCTACGAGCAGTACTTC. Translation gives CASREGQATTYEQYF.

This clonotype was recorded many times. V usage is TRBV6-1 and J usage is TRBJ2-4; unclear D gene. Germline V gene sequence: CDR1 MNHNS, CDR2 SASEGT. The length of the CDR3 is 14 residues. The ends were cut back, 6 bases at V and 5 bases at J, with 14 bases in the middle. CDR3 DNA: TGTGCCAGCAGCCCCCTGGGCCGGGAAAACATTCAGTACTTC. Protein sequence: CASSPLGRENIQYF.

This clonotype was seen a few times. The chain joins TRBV6-5 to TRBJ1-2, with D possibly TRBD1 on 6 matching bases. This CDR3 is 13 amino acids long. In germline, CDR1 is MNHEY, CDR2 SVGAGI. The V and J ends lost 4 bases and 3 bases respectively, with 9 bases between them. As DNA, the CDR3 is TGTGCCAGCAGTTGGACAGTCGACTATGGCTACACCTTC. Encoded protein: CASSWTVDYGYTF.

The chain uses TRBV5-1 and TRBJ2-7; D gene uncertain. Trimming stripped 0 bases from V and 4 bases from J, with 8 bases between. CDR3 length: 13 amino acids. The germline gives CDR1 SGHRS, CDR2 YFSETQ. The CDR3 DNA follows: TGCGCCAGCAGCTTGGATGGGCGGTACGAGCAGTACTTC. Encoded protein: CASSLDGRYEQYF.

This clonotype was seen many times. The chain carries TRBV11-1 and TRBJ2-7, with 8 bases aligning to TRBD1. The CDR3 is made up of 13 amino acids. Germline V gives CDR1 SGHAT, CDR2 FQDESV (reference sequence). Trimming cost V 3 bases and J 6 bases; bases outside gene matches: 4. The CDR3 region is CASSFGTGREQYF. CDR3 nucleotides: TGTGCCAGCAGCTTTGGGACAGGACGCGAGCAGTACTTC.

This chain joins TRBV10-2 and TRBJ2-7, with D hard to call. This CDR3 comprises 15 residues. V was clipped by 8 bases and J by 5 bases, with 22 bases between them. The V gene's germline CDR1 is WSHSY and CDR2 SAAADI. The CDR3, as DNA: TGCGCCAGCGGGAAACTTGAGATCGGAAGCCACGAGCAGTACTTC. Translating gives CASGKLEIGSHEQYF.

This clonotype was observed many times. The chain carries TRBV27 and TRBJ1-5; D is perhaps TRBD1 (5 bases). CDR3 length: 14 amino acids. CDR1 is MNHEY and CDR2 is SMNVEV in the germline V gene (reference sequence). Trimming removed 6 bases at V and 3 bases at J, with 12 bases between. The CDR3 DNA follows: TGTGCCAGCAGACCTACAGGACACAATCAGCCCCAGCATTTT. Its translation: CASRPTGHNQPQHF.

This clonotype was counted at least ten times. The V call is TRBV7-2, the J call TRBJ1-6; 10 bases agree with TRBD1. Germline lookup yields CDR1 SGHTA and CDR2 FQGNSA. The CDR3 length is 16 residues. Trimming cost V 5 bases and J 6 bases; bases outside gene matches: 7. CDR3 nucleotide sequence: TGTGCCAGCAGCCTCCGACAGGGGGCGATTAATTCACCCCTCCACTTT. Its translation: CASSLRQGAINSPLHF.

Ten or more counts support this clonotype. The gene calls are TRBV12-3 or TRBV12-4 and TRBJ2-7; 8 bases agree with TRBD1. With 7 bases clipped from V and 7 bases from J, the junction kept 9 bases outside the gene matches. There are 13 residues in the CDR3. The CDR3 region is CASIRQGRREQYF. The CDR3 DNA reads TGTGCCAGCATCAGACAGGGGAGGAGGGAGCAGTACTTC.

The chain links TRBV5-1 to TRBJ1-1; tentatively, D is TRBD1 (5 bases). Trimming took 0 bases from V and 4 from J, leaving 19 bases between them. Germline values: CDR1 SGHRS, CDR2 YFSETQ. The CDR3 loop spans 17 amino acids. The CDR3 sequence: CASSLGVGQRGSTEAFF. The CDR3 DNA reads TGCGCCAGCAGCTTGGGGGTGGGGCAGAGGGGTAGCACTGAAGCTTTCTTT.

The genes are TRBV5-1 and TRBJ1-2, with unresolved D. The CDR3 sequence is 15 residues long. V was clipped by 0 bases and J by 9 bases, with 18 bases between them. Germline CDR1 is SGHRS and CDR2 is YFSETQ. CDR3: CASSLDGRGSRRYTF. CDR3 sequence (DNA): TGCGCCAGCAGCTTGGATGGCAGAGGAAGTAGGCGCTACACCTTC.

This clonotype has at least ten counts. The chain employs TRBV12-3 or TRBV12-4 and TRBJ1-2, with TRBD1 matching over 10 bases. CDR3 length: 16 residues. The V and J ends lost 3 bases and 7 bases, in that order; junction bases with no gene match: 11. CDR3 in amino acids: CASSFDPDRGGGGYTF. The CDR3 bases are TGTGCCAGCAGTTTTGATCCGGACAGGGGGGGCGGTGGCTACACCTTC.

This chain connects TRBV7-2 to TRBJ2-7, with TRBD2 identical over 7 bases. V lost 3 bases and J lost 2; bases outside the gene matches: 4. Per the germline V gene, CDR1 is SGHTA and CDR2 is FQGNSA. The CDR3 sequence is 14 residues long. The CDR3: CASSFGGGPYEQYF. The CDR3 coding sequence is TGTGCCAGCAGCTTTGGGGGGGGACCCTACGAGCAGTACTTC.

This clonotype has ten or more counts. The V and J genes are TRBV11-2 and TRBJ2-5; perhaps TRBD1 as D (5 bases). The V end lost 5 bases, the J end lost 0 bases, and 16 bases lay between the germline ends. The CDR3 is 16 amino acids. Per the germline V gene, CDR1 is SGHAT and CDR2 is FQNNGV. CDR3 region: CASSLNRHPYQETQYF. The CDR3 bases are TGTGCCAGCAGCCTAAACAGGCACCCGTACCAAGAGACCCAGTACTTC. The whole variable domain, filled in from reference TRBV11-2 and TRBJ2-5, reads EAGVAQSPRYKIIEKRQSVAFWCNPISGHATLYWYQQILGQGPKLLIQFQNNGVVDDSQLPKDRFSAERLKGVDSTLKIQPAKLEDSAVYLCASSLNRHPYQETQYFGPGTRLLVL.

At least ten counts were recorded for this clonotype. The V and J genes are TRBV12-3 or TRBV12-4 and TRBJ1-1; 8 nucleotides line up with TRBD1. This CDR3 region has 13 residues. V was pared by 6 bases and J by 4 bases, with 4 bases of the junction left unmatched. The DNA for the CDR3 is TGTGCCAGCAGCCAGGGGGCATTCACTGAAGCTTTCTTT. It is translated as CASSQGAFTEAFF.

The V gene is TRBV30, the J gene TRBJ1-2, with D unresolved. Trimming left V 1 base short and J 4 bases short, with 13 bases between. Germline lookup yields CDR1 GTSNPN and CDR2 SVGIG (reference sequence). The CDR3 loop spans 14 amino acids. As DNA, the CDR3 is TGTGCCTGGAGTGCTATCGGCCCAGGCTATGGCTACACCTTC. The encoded protein is CAWSAIGPGYGYTF.

This clonotype has just one count. V and J are TRBV6-1 and TRBJ2-5; D ambiguous. CDR1 and CDR2 from the germline V gene are MNHNS and SASEGT. The CDR3 length is 17 residues. V lost 1 base and J lost 4, with 19 bases in between. The CDR3 DNA is TGTGCCAGCAGTGAAGGTTTGACGGCCTCCGGTGGAGAGACCCAGTACTTC. This encodes CASSEGLTASGGETQYF.

The sample holds a few counts of this clonotype. The chain carries TRBV30 and TRBJ1-5, with D possibly being TRBD1 (5 bases). The CDR3 runs 14 residues. V lost 2 bases and J 4 bases, leaving 12 bases between the germline ends. Germline V gives CDR1 GTSNPN, CDR2 SVGIG (reference sequence). The CDR3 loop reads CAWSLQGWNQPQHF. The CDR3 DNA reads TGTGCCTGGAGTCTGCAGGGCTGGAATCAGCCCCAGCATTTT.

This clonotype was counted many times. The genes are TRBV30 and TRBJ2-7; D may be TRBD1 or TRBD2 (6 bases each). This CDR3 has 14 amino acids. V lost 3 bases and J lost 3, with 15 bases in between. Looked up from germline, CDR1 is GTSNPN and CDR2 is SVGIG (reference sequence). In nucleotides, the CDR3 is TGTGCCTGGAGAGGGGGGCGAAGGTACTACGAGCAGTACTTC. Its protein product is CAWRGGRRYYEQYF.

There are many counts of this clonotype. The chain carries TRBV4-1 and TRBJ1-5; 8 nucleotides line up with TRBD1. This CDR3 is 15 amino acids long. Germline V CDR1 and CDR2: MGHRA, YSYEKL. V lost 3 bases to trimming and J lost 4 bases; unmatched junction nucleotides: 5. CDR3 DNA sequence: TGCGCCAGCAGCCAGCCACGGACAGGGAATCAGCCCCAGCATTTT. It yields the protein CASSQPRTGNQPQHF.